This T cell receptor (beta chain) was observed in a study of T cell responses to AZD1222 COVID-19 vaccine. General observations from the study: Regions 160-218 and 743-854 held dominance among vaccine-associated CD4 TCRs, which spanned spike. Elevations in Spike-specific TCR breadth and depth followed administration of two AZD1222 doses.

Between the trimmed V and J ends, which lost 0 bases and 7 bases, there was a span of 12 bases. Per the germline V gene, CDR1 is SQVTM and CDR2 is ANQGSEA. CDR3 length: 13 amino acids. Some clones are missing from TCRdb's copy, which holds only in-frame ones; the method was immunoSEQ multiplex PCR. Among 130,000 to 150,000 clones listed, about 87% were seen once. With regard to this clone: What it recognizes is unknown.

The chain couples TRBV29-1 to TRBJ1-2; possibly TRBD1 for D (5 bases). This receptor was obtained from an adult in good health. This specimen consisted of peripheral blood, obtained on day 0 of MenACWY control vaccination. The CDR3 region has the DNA TGCAGCGTTGAAGATCGGACAAAGACTGGCTACACCTTC. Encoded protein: CSVEDRTKTGYTF.